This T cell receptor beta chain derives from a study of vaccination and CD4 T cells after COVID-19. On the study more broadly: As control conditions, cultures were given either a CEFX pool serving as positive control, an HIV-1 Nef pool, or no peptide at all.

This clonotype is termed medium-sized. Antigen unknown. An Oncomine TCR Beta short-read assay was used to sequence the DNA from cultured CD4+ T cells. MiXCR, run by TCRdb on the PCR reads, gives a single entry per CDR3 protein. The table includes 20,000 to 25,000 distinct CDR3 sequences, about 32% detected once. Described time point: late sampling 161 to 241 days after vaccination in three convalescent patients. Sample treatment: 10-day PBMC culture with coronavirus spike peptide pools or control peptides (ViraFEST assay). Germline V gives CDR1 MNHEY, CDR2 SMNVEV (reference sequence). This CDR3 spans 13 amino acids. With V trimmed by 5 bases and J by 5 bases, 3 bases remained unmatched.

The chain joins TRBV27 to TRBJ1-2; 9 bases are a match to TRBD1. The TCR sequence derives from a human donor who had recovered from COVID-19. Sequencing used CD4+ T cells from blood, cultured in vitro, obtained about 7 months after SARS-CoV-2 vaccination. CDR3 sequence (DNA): TGTGCCAGCAGTCACAGGGGGCTTTATGGCTACACCTTC. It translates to CASSHRGLYGYTF.